This T cell receptor beta chain was obtained from a study of T-cell reconstitution after alpha-beta-depleted transplantation in children. The TCRbeta library was prepared with unique molecular identifiers. TCRdb analysed the PCR reads with MiXCR anew, one entry per CDR3 protein. This sample has 550,000 to 800,000 distinct CDR3 sequences, with around 13% found just once. The trim removed 4 bases at V and 6 bases at J, leaving 9 bases unmatched. CDR3 length equals 17 residues. Germline V gives CDR1 SGHRS, CDR2 YFSETQ. With regard to this clonotype: Antigen unknown.

Whole-study findings and limits: Fresh T-cell production supplied most of the T-cell counts and diversity seen one year after transplant. Expanded clones from the graft, numbering several hundred, reportedly supplied alpha-beta T cells about two months after transplant.

This specimen consisted of PBMCs, obtained before TCRalphabeta/CD19-depleted stem cell transplant. The receptor's source is a girl aged 2-10 years with congenital amegakaryocytic thrombocytopenia, due to receive a stem cell transplant. The chain recombines TRBV5-1 with TRBJ2-1, with TRBD2 identical over 14 bases. The CDR3 reads CASSQGTSGSQSNEQFF. In nucleotides, the CDR3 is TGCGCCAGCAGCCAAGGGACTAGCGGGAGTCAGAGCAATGAGCAGTTCTTC.